The clone carrying this T cell receptor beta chain has more than one count but fewer than ten. Its antigen is unidentified. The data derive from a study of T cells in Graves' hyperthyroidism and ophthalmopathy. Study conclusions and caveats: Most thyroid clonotypes with frequency above 0.001 were detected in blood.

CDR1 and CDR2 from the germline V gene are MNHEY and SVGAGI. This CDR3 is 12 amino acids long. V shed 8 bases and J shed 3 bases, with 9 bases lying between them. TCR beta CDR3 regions were amplified from RNA transcripts. A set of HTBI primers served as the primers for a first-round RT-PCR of the TCR CDR3. TCRdb itself ran the multiplex PCR reads through MiXCR, one entry per CDR3 protein. The sample holds over 150,000 distinct CDR3 sequences, approximately 16% seen once. The diagnoses drew upon clinical symptoms, serum thyroxine and TRAb, thyroid ultrasound and orbital computed tomography. The receptor's source is a woman aged 50 to 65 with Graves' hyperthyroidism. J is TRBJ2-3 and V is TRBV6-5, with a tentative D call TRBD2 (5 bases). Sequences were obtained from blood. The CDR3 sequence: CASGRGTDTQYF. The CDR3 DNA sequence: TGTGCCAGCGGGAGAGGGACAGATACGCAGTATTTT.